The text below deals with one T cell receptor beta chain. Its antigen target is currently unknown. Base qualities were left out, and no much larger clone turns up one base away. This sample stems from a study of blood T cell repertoires in COVID-19 (dated by TCRdb to 2018 to 2021). With respect to the entire study: Samples covering the acute and convalescent phases of COVID-19 were provided by collaborators in the United States, Italy and Spain. The material from the prospective study consisted of cDNA or gDNA derived from T cells, B-cell-depleted T cells, or PBMCs. Deeply sampled blood TCRbeta repertoires from subjects exposed to, actively infected with, or recovered from COVID-19 were included in the dataset. The repertoires were released in a freely available public database intended as a resource for research on the immune response to SARS-CoV-2. Samples came from the ongoing ImmuneRACE study (first 160 participants) plus 1,254 subjects from 6 global collaborators. Nearly every sample came with metadata listing a de-identified subject ID, COVID-19 status, age in years and sex. HLA class I and class II types, where available, came from metadata supplied by the sample provider rather than from assay-based typing.

Whole blood was collected in K2EDTA tubes by collaborating institutions according to the institutions' own protocols. For TCRbeta analysis, collaborators shipped samples as frozen whole blood, isolated PBMCs, or DNA extracted from either of those sample types. Beyond this particular receptor, the publication reports: The amount of clinical and demographic metadata varied by source and participant and was provided uncurated.

TCRbeta CDR3 regions were amplified from genomic DNA using the immunoSEQ Assay, a bias-controlled multiplex PCR. The paper's data handling went like this. The number of nucleated cells in each sample was estimated by amplification of reference gene primers within the assay. Sequence reads were collapsed and filtered to measure the absolute abundance of every unique TCRbeta CDR3 rearrangement. Productive Simpson clonality was computed per sample as the square root of Simpson's diversity index over productive rearrangements. TCRdb mirrors the immuneACCESS table, restricted to in-frame sequences. Some clones are absent from its copies; in checked studies, under half trace to an unresolved V gene, and the reason for the others is unknown. V, J and clone size are those of that table, while D and trimming were read from the DNA. For this sample the table gives over 40,000 clones, of which roughly nine tenths were detected only once. The top ten constitute 6.4% of the sample.

V was cut back by 4 bases and J by 0 bases, leaving a gap of 14 bases between them. Measured from the cysteine to the phenylalanine, the CDR3 is 16 residues long. Just the 48-base CDR3 DNA is kept, in frame starting at base 1. The germline V gene supplies CDR1 MNHEY and CDR2 SVGEGT. The sample was peripheral blood. The V and J segments used are TRBV6-2 or TRBV6-3 and TRBJ2-3; tentative D gene TRBD2, with 5 bases matching. The TCR sequence derives from a man in his 70s with active COVID-19. The CDR3 reads CASSFSSRESTDTQYF. The sequenced DNA is TGTGCCAGCAGTTTCTCTAGCAGAGAGAGCACAGATACGCAGTATTTT.